The 21 T cell receptor beta chains listed next were all sequenced from one sample in a study of T cells in Graves' hyperthyroidism and ophthalmopathy. Amplification targeted TCR beta CDR3 regions from RNA transcripts. The HTBI primer set was used in a first-round RT-PCR of the TCR CDR3. MiXCR was run by TCRdb on the multiplex PCR reads, yielding one entry per CDR3 protein. The top ten hold 50% to 75% of the sample, which has roughly 280,000 distinct CDR3 sequences, around 22% seen once. Sequenced: blood. Receptor source: a young man with Graves' ophthalmopathy.

The CDR3 nucleotides are TGTGCTAGTGGTTTAGGGACAGGGACTAATGAAAAACTGTTTTTT. It is translated as CASGLGTGTNEKLFF. This chain links TRBV12-5 with TRBJ1-4; 9 bases line up with TRBD1. Germline V CDR1 and CDR2: LGHNT, FRNRAP. The CDR3 covers 15 residues. Trimming at V came to 3 bases and at J to 2 bases, leaving 1 base not matched to a gene.

The table lists this clonotype with many counts. In nucleotides, the CDR3 is TGTGCCAGTACGGGACTAGCGGACACAGATACGCAGTATTTT. Encoded protein: CASTGLADTDTQYF. This rearrangement joins TRBV2 to TRBJ2-3; 11 nucleotides line up with TRBD2. Trimming at V came to 9 bases and at J to 2 bases, leaving 4 bases not matched to a gene. Germline V CDR1 and CDR2: SNHLY, FYNNEI. The CDR3 has 14 residues.

The sample holds many counts of this clonotype. V is TRBV5-1 and J is TRBJ2-1; D might be TRBD1 or TRBD2, each matching 6 bases. Trimming stripped 4 bases from V and 10 bases from J, with 18 bases between. The CDR3 is made up of 14 amino acids. CDR1 and CDR2 from the germline V gene are SGHRS and YFSETQ. The CDR3 is CASSLRTSRGEQFF. The DNA of the CDR3 is TGCGCCAGCAGCCTCCGCACTAGCAGGGGCGAGCAGTTCTTC.

The genes are TRBV5-6 and TRBJ2-7; 13 bases are a match to TRBD2. The V gene end was trimmed by 4 bases and the J gene end by 4 bases; junction bases not matched to a gene: 2. The CDR3 consists of 14 residues. Germline values: CDR1 SGHDT, CDR2 YYEEEE. The CDR3 is CASSGTSGNYEQYF. CDR3 nucleotides: TGTGCCAGCAGCGGGACTAGCGGGAATTACGAGCAGTACTTC.

The gene calls are TRBV7-6 and TRBJ1-1; D is uncertain. The V end lost 5 bases, the J end lost 3 bases, and 16 bases lay between the germline ends. The V gene's germline CDR1 is SGHVS and CDR2 FNYEAQ. This CDR3 comprises 15 residues. DNA for the CDR3: TGTGCCAGCAGCCCATCCACCTCGGGGTACACTGAAGCTTTCTTT. It yields the protein CASSPSTSGYTEAFF.

CDR3 region: CASSELGSDTQYF. The DNA of the CDR3 is TGTGCCAGCAGTGAATTGGGGTCAGATACGCAGTATTTT. The genes are TRBV6-1 and TRBJ2-3; D is unclear. Trimming stripped 2 bases from V and 4 bases from J, with 7 bases between. The CDR3 consists of 13 residues. The V gene's germline CDR1 is MNHNS and CDR2 SASEGT.

This clonotype occurred a few times. This chain uses TRBV12-5 with TRBJ1-5, with a weak D call TRBD1 (6 bases). The ends were cut back, 2 bases at V and 7 bases at J, with 21 bases in the middle. The CDR3 covers 17 residues. The germline V gene encodes CDR1 LGHNT and CDR2 FRNRAP. The chain's CDR3 is CASGLLFGNRVEQPQHF. The CDR3, as DNA: TGTGCTAGTGGTTTGCTATTCGGCAACAGGGTTGAACAGCCCCAGCATTTT.

Ten or more counts support this clonotype. The chain uses TRBV28 and TRBJ2-5; a possible D gene is TRBD2 (5 bases). The length of the CDR3 is 13 residues. The V end lost 10 bases, the J end lost 4 bases, and 16 bases lay between the germline ends. Germline lookup yields CDR1 MDHEN and CDR2 SYDVKM. The CDR3 is CAIAGPDRETQYF. CDR3 DNA sequence: TGTGCCATCGCGGGCCCAGATAGAGAGACCCAGTACTTC.

A few counts support this clonotype. The CDR3 coding sequence is TGTGCCTGGAGTCCTGCGGGAGGGCTCTACGAGCAGTACTTC. This codes for CAWSPAGGLYEQYF. This chain connects TRBV30 to TRBJ2-7; TRBD2 agrees at 9 bases. Germline lookup yields CDR1 GTSNPN and CDR2 SVGIG (reference sequence). The J segment lost 3 bases and the V segment lost 2 bases, leaving 5 bases of the junction unmatched. The CDR3 runs to 14 residues.

This clonotype showed up just a few times. The chain uses TRBV6-1 and TRBJ2-5; 12 bases fit TRBD2. Germline CDR1 is MNHNS and CDR2 is SASEGT. There are 14 residues in the CDR3. The trim removed 3 bases at V and 5 bases at J, leaving 1 base unmatched. CDR3 sequence (DNA): TGTGCCAGCAGTGAGACTAGCGGGAGTGAGACCCAGTACTTC. Translated, it gives CASSETSGSETQYF.

This clonotype was detected many times. This rearrangement joins TRBV18 to TRBJ1-2, with a weak D call TRBD1 (6 bases). This CDR3 contains 17 residues. Trimming left V 3 bases short and J 0 bases short, with 17 bases between. Germline CDR1 is KGHSH and CDR2 is LQKENI. The CDR3 here is CASSPRSTGLANYGYTF. In nucleotides, the CDR3 is TGTGCCAGCTCACCCCGGAGCACAGGGCTAGCTAACTATGGCTACACCTTC. Full variable domain (remainder filled in from reference TRBV18 and TRBJ1-2): NAGVMQNPRHLVRRRGQEARLRCSPMKGHSHVYWYRQLPEEGLKFMVYLQKENIIDESGMPKERFSAEFPKEGPSILRIQQVVRGDSAAYFCASSPRSTGLANYGYTFGSGTRLTVV.

The V gene is TRBV30, the J gene TRBJ2-7; 9 nucleotides agree with TRBD1. This CDR3 has 14 amino acids. Germline loops: CDR1 GTSNPN, CDR2 SVGIG (reference sequence). After removal of 4 bases from V and 4 bases from J, the junction contained 8 bases not matched to a gene. DNA of the CDR3: TGTGCCTGGACCACCGTACAGGGGGCGTACGAGCAGTACTTC. It encodes CAWTTVQGAYEQYF. The complete variable domain, with remaining parts taken from reference TRBV30 and TRBJ2-7, reads SQTIHQWPATLVQPVGSPLSLECTVEGTSNPNLYWYRQAAGRGLQLLFYSVGIGQISSEVPQNLSASRPQDRQFILSSKKLLLSDSGFYLCAWTTVQGAYEQYFGPGTRLTVT.

The rearrangement uses TRBV20-1 and TRBJ2-1; 9 bases match TRBD2. Trimming took 0 bases from V and 2 from J; bases not matched to a gene: 14. In germline, CDR1 is DFQATT, CDR2 SNEGSKA (reference sequence). This CDR3 contains 19 residues. The DNA for the CDR3 is TGCAGTGCTAGAGATCATGGAGGCGGGAGGGGGGGGCCCTACAATGAGCAGTTCTTC. Translated, it gives CSARDHGGGRGGPYNEQFF.

Details on this clonotype: The junction does not match germline at one end; this may be a read error. This sequence joins TRBV9 and TRBJ1-1; no firm D call. The CDR3 has 12 residues. Germline values: CDR1 SGDLS, CDR2 YYNGEE. The CDR3 DNA reads TGTGCCAGCGGCGTAGCATCCGGGAAGGCTTTCTTT. The encoded protein is CASGVASGKAFF.

This CDR3 reads CASSMLRANEKLFF. The CDR3 DNA reads TGTGCCAGTAGTATGCTCAGGGCGAATGAAAAACTGTTTTTT. V is TRBV19 and J is TRBJ1-4; D might be TRBD1 (5 bases). Looked up from germline, CDR1 is LNHDA and CDR2 is SQIVND (reference sequence). Between the trimmed V and J ends, which lost 3 bases and 5 bases, there was a span of 10 bases. This CDR3 region has 14 residues.

This clonotype was seen more than once but under ten times. The gene calls are TRBV2 and TRBJ2-1; no reliable D call. Trimming stripped 1 base from V and 0 bases from J, with 7 bases between. Germline V gives CDR1 SNHLY, CDR2 FYNNEI. This CDR3 has 15 residues. The CDR3 reads CASSEGAPSYNEQFF. Here the CDR3 DNA reads TGTGCCAGCAGTGAAGGGGCCCCCTCCTACAATGAGCAGTTCTTC.

This clonotype was seen repeatedly, ten times or more. The rearrangement links TRBV6-2 or TRBV6-3 to TRBJ2-7; D uncertain. V was shortened by 10 bases and J by 3 bases, with 13 bases between the two germline ends. Per the germline V gene, CDR1 is MNHEY and CDR2 is SVGEGT. The CDR3 runs to 12 residues. CDR3 sequence reads: CATLNPHYEQYF. CDR3 in DNA: TGTGCCACCCTAAACCCCCACTACGAGCAGTACTTC.

The sample holds a few counts of this clonotype. V gene TRBV27 combines with J gene TRBJ1-5; D unresolved. V was shortened by 7 bases and J by 1 base, with 14 bases between the two germline ends. Germline lookup yields CDR1 MNHEY and CDR2 SMNVEV (reference sequence). This CDR3 spans 15 amino acids. The CDR3 region has the DNA TGTGCCAGCACCCCCTCGGGTGGCAGCAATCAGCCCCAGCATTTT. Translated, it gives CASTPSGGSNQPQHF.

The sample holds a few counts of this clonotype. This rearrangement joins TRBV7-8 to TRBJ2-5; weak D call: TRBD1 (5 bases). This CDR3 region has 15 residues. V was cut by 5 bases and J by 5 bases, with 18 bases left in between. Germline V CDR1 and CDR2: SGHVS, FQNEAQ. The CDR3 DNA reads as TGTGCCAGCAGCGTTTCCAGGGTTTTGTCGGAGACCCAGTACTTC. It is translated as CASSVSRVLSETQYF.

The V and J genes are TRBV19 and TRBJ1-1; TRBD1 might be the D (5 bases). Trimming shortened V by 3 bases and J by 4 bases, and 9 bases separated the two germline ends. Germline assignment: CDR1 LNHDA and CDR2 SQIVND (reference sequence). The length of the CDR3 is 13 residues. CDR3 sequence: CASSIDRGTEAFF. For the CDR3, the DNA is TGTGCCAGTAGTATTGATAGGGGCACTGAAGCTTTCTTT.

The chain is built from TRBV11-3 and TRBJ2-1; possibly TRBD1 for D (6 bases). The germline V gene encodes CDR1 SGHNT and CDR2 YENEEA. This CDR3 has 17 residues. Trimming took off 6 bases at V and 10 bases at J, with 28 bases between the two ends. The CDR3, as DNA: TGTGCCAGCAGGCAAAGCGCAGGGGTTTTATCCAATCCAGAGCAGTTCTTC. Translation gives CASRQSAGVLSNPEQFF. Combining the CDR3 with reference TRBV11-3 and TRBJ2-1 gives the whole variable domain EAGVVQSPRYKIIEKKQPVAFWCNPISGHNTLYWYLQNLGQGPELLIRYENEEAVDDSQLPKDRFSAERLKGVDSTLKIQPAELGDSAVYLCASRQSAGVLSNPEQFFGPGTRLTVL.